Each of the 28 T cell receptor beta chains below was sequenced from the same sample in a study of T cell clonality in common variable immunodeficiency. Whole-study results and caveats: Reportedly, TCR beta sequences from common variable immunodeficiency showed fewer deletions and N-nucleotide insertions.

These receptors' antigens are unknown. Assay used: immunoSEQ multiplex PCR; TCRdb lists only in-frame clones, some missing. The specimen gives 30,000 to 40,000 clones without singletons; the ten biggest hold 5.5% to 7%. Sequencing was performed on peripheral blood mononuclear cells. All receptors come from a human donor with common variable immunodeficiency.

This clone was seen many times. The CDR3 goes on 3 residues after the read ends, and that part is filled in from the germline J gene. The J gene is TRBJ2-7, the V gene TRBV29-1, with TRBD2 matching 14 bases. V was clipped by 3 bases and J by 3 bases; unmatched bases: 4. Per germline, CDR1 SQVTM and CDR2 ANQGSEA. The CDR3 runs 15 residues. Incomplete CDR3 DNA: TGCAGCGTTGATGGGACTAGCGGGAGCCTCTACGAG. Amino acids: CSVDGTSGSLYE. The full CDR3 protein reads CSVDGTSGSLYEQYF.

On this clone itself: The read falls 3 residues short of the CDR3 end, and the missing part is taken from the germline J gene. The V call is TRBV7-9, the J call TRBJ2-1; D unclear. Trimming took off 0 bases at V and 7 bases at J, with 10 bases between the two ends. The CDR3 is 14 residues long. Germline CDR1 is SEHNR and CDR2 is FQNEAQ (reference sequence). This CDR3 is CASSLAYSSNEQFF. The CDR3 bases that were read are TGTGCCAGCAGCTTAGCGTACTCTTCGAATGAG. Full variable domain (remainder filled in from reference TRBV7-9 and TRBJ2-1): DTGVSQNPRHKITKRGQNVTFRCDPISEHNRLYWYRQTLGQGPEFLTYFQNEAQLEKSRLLSDRFSAERPKGSFSTLEIQRTEQGDSAMYLCASSLAYSSNEQFFGPGTRLTVL.

This clone is classed as medium-sized. Sequencing ends 3 residues short of the CDR3 end; the germline J gene provides the rest. V usage is TRBV19 and J usage is TRBJ2-2, with 7 bases fitting TRBD2. The CDR3 has 15 amino acids. Germline V CDR1 and CDR2: LNHDA, SQIVND (reference sequence). The V gene end was trimmed by 6 bases and the J gene end by 7 bases; junction bases not matched to a gene: 11. The CDR3 region is CASSPAWGGHGELFF. The CDR3 bases that were read are TGTGCCAGTAGCCCTGCTTGGGGGGGTCACGGGGAG.

As to this clone: The junction departs from the called germline gene at one end, perhaps through a read error. The CDR3 is cut off 3 residues early in the read; its end comes from the germline J gene. The gene calls are TRBV6-1 and TRBJ2-2; 10 bases align to TRBD2. CDR3 length: 18 amino acids. CDR1 MNHNS and CDR2 SASEGT come from the germline V gene. The CDR3 bases that were read are TGTGCCAGCAGTGAAAACTCGCTAGCGGGAGCGAAGACCGGGGAG. It translates to CASSENSLAGAKTGE. The whole CDR3 sequence reads CASSENSLAGAKTGELFF.

This clone was observed at least ten times. The read terminates 3 residues before the CDR3 end, so the remaining end is supplied by the germline J gene. V and J are TRBV11-3 and TRBJ2-2; 10 positions match TRBD2. The CDR3 is 15 residues long. With V trimmed by 5 bases and J by 5 bases, 5 bases remained unmatched. Per germline, CDR1 SGHNT and CDR2 YENEEA. CDR3 protein: CASSSSSGGTGELFF. The part of the CDR3 DNA that was read is TGTGCCAGCAGCAGTTCTAGCGGGGGAACCGGGGAG.

There are a few counts of this clone. The read stops 3 residues short of the end of the CDR3; the missing end is completed from the germline J gene. The chain is built from TRBV6-2 or TRBV6-3 and TRBJ2-2; D ambiguous. Germline V gives CDR1 MNHEY, CDR2 SVGEGT. The V and J ends lost 0 bases and 5 bases respectively, with 7 bases between them. This CDR3 is built from 14 residues. CDR3 sequence: CASSYSLGTGELFF. The part of the CDR3 DNA that was read is TGTGCCAGCAGTTACTCGCTAGGAACCGGGGAG.

In the case of this clone: The read finishes 3 residues shy of the CDR3 end, and the germline J gene is used to complete it. The chain joins TRBV7-8 to TRBJ2-7; the D gene is possibly TRBD1 (7 bases). CDR1 and CDR2 (germline): SGHVS, FQNEAQ. The V end was cut by 2 bases, the J end by 3 bases, with 14 bases between. This CDR3 has 15 amino acids. The CDR3 bases that were read are TGTGCCAGCAGCTTACCCAGGGGGAGGAACTACGAG. As protein: CASSLPRGRNYE. The whole CDR3 is CASSLPRGRNYEQYF.

The sample holds many counts of this clone. The read finishes 3 residues shy of the CDR3 end, and the germline J gene is used to complete it. This chain connects TRBV7-2 to TRBJ2-7; TRBD2 matches 7 bases. The junction had 4 bases not matched to a gene; V was cut back by 0 bases and J by 2 bases. The CDR3 runs to 15 residues. CDR1 SGHTA and CDR2 FQGNSA come from the germline V gene. The CDR3 spells CASSLAAGVTYEQYF. Partial CDR3 DNA: TGTGCCAGCAGCTTAGCGGCGGGGGTAACCTACGAG. The full variable domain, rest sourced from reference TRBV7-2 and TRBJ2-7, is GAGVSQSPSNKVTEKGKDVELRCDPISGHTALYWYRQSLGQGLEFLIYFQGNSAPDKSGLPSDRFSAERTGGSVSTLTIQRTQQEDSAVYLCASSLAAGVTYEQYFGPGTRLTVT.

A note on this clone: The read stops 3 residues short of the end of the CDR3; the missing end is completed from the germline J gene. The V call is TRBV19, the J call TRBJ1-5; 8 bases match TRBD1. CDR1 and CDR2 from the germline V gene are LNHDA and SQIVND (reference sequence). The CDR3 has 14 residues. The V and J ends lost 5 bases and 6 bases, in that order; junction bases with no gene match: 6. The CDR3 loop reads CASSAGGRLQPQHF. CDR3 DNA, as far as it was read: TGTGCCAGTAGTGCAGGGGGCCGGCTTCAGCCC.

There are many counts of this clone. Partial CDR3 DNA: TGTGCCAGCTCGGAAACCGGGACTAGCGGGTACAATGAG. Its translation is CASSETGTSGYNE. The complete CDR3 protein is CASSETGTSGYNEQFF. The rearrangement uses TRBV18 and TRBJ2-1; 12 nucleotides line up with TRBD2. The read falls 3 residues short of the CDR3 end, and the missing part is taken from the germline J gene. The germline gives CDR1 KGHSH, CDR2 LQKENI. The CDR3 sequence is 16 residues long. The J segment lost 4 bases and the V segment lost 6 bases, leaving 7 bases of the junction unmatched.

This clone has a count of ten or more. The sequenced fragment ends 3 residues before the CDR3 boundary, so the rest is inferred from the germline J gene. This chain links TRBV7-9 with TRBJ1-6; TRBD1 is a possible D gene (5 bases). The CDR3 has 14 residues. V lost 6 bases and J 10 bases, leaving 16 bases between the germline ends. The germline V gene encodes CDR1 SEHNR and CDR2 FQNEAQ (reference sequence). CDR3 DNA (partial): TGTGCCAGCAGTGTTTCGGGGGTGCGATCACCC. Its translation is CASSVSGVRSP. The whole CDR3 protein reads CASSVSGVRSPLHF.

This clone was counted many times. With the read ending 3 residues before the CDR3 end, the germline J gene is used to fill in that end. The genes are TRBV11-3 and TRBJ1-4; 9 nucleotides line up with TRBD1. Germline trimming cut 5 bases from V and 7 bases from J; bases unmatched to any gene: 8. The CDR3 loop spans 15 amino acids. From germline, CDR1 is SGHNT and CDR2 YENEEA. The CDR3 reads CASSASRDRAEKLFF. The CDR3 DNA, read in part, is TGTGCCAGCAGCGCGTCCCGGGACAGGGCTGAAAAA. Based on the CDR3 plus reference TRBV11-3 and TRBJ1-4, the full variable domain is EAGVVQSPRYKIIEKKQPVAFWCNPISGHNTLYWYLQNLGQGPELLIRYENEEAVDDSQLPKDRFSAERLKGVDSTLKIQPAELGDSAVYLCASSASRDRAEKLFFGSGTQLSVL.

This clone was observed a handful of times. Read coverage stops 3 residues before the CDR3 terminus; the germline J gene supplies the remainder. The rearrangement links TRBV19 to TRBJ2-1; 8 bases align to TRBD1. Germline trimming cut 9 bases from V and 0 bases from J; bases unmatched to any gene: 10. The V gene's germline CDR1 is LNHDA and CDR2 SQIVND (reference sequence). The CDR3 contains 16 residues. This chain's CDR3 is CASRTGGPPSYNEQFF. The CDR3 bases that were read are TGTGCCAGCCGAACAGGGGGTCCACCCTCCTACAATGAG.

This clone was counted between two and nine times. Sequencing ends 3 residues short of the CDR3 end; the germline J gene provides the rest. The chain links TRBV30 to TRBJ2-7; TRBD2 matches at 9 bases. Germline CDR1 and CDR2: GTSNPN and SVGIG (reference sequence). The length of the CDR3 is 14 residues. Germline trimming cut 2 bases from V and 5 bases from J; bases unmatched to any gene: 7. Incomplete CDR3 DNA: TGTGCCTGGAGTAGTCTAGCGGGATTCCACGAG. Translated: CAWSSLAGFHE. The whole CDR3 reads CAWSSLAGFHEQYF.

This clone was counted ten times or more. The CDR3 end is not reached by the read, which stops 3 residues before it; the germline J gene fills it in. The chain employs TRBV7-2 and TRBJ1-6; D not certain. Trimming pared 2 bases from V and 10 bases from J, leaving 12 bases between. Germline V CDR1 and CDR2: SGHTA, FQGNSA. CDR3 length: 14 residues. Partial CDR3 DNA: TGTGCCAGCAGCTTAAACGGGGTGGGGTCACCC. This codes for CASSLNGVGSP. The complete CDR3 sequence is CASSLNGVGSPLHF.

This clone came up a few times. The DNA ends 3 residues before the CDR3 does, and the rest of the CDR3 is filled in from the germline J gene. The chain recombines TRBV11-2 with TRBJ2-3; unclear D gene. This CDR3 is built from 15 residues. The germline CDR1 and CDR2 sequences are SGHAT and FQNNGV. V was trimmed by 2 bases and J by 0 bases, leaving 9 bases between them. Partial CDR3 DNA: TGTGCCAGCAGCTTAATGGCAGGTAGCACAGATACG. Translated: CASSLMAGSTDT. The whole CDR3 sequence is CASSLMAGSTDTQYF.

This clone was seen repeatedly, ten times or more. The CDR3 goes on 3 residues after the read ends, and that part is filled in from the germline J gene. The chain joins TRBV20-1 to TRBJ2-5, with 8 positions matching TRBD1. V dropped 5 bases and J dropped 4; count of bases not matched to a gene: 12. Looked up from germline, CDR1 is DFQATT and CDR2 is SNEGSKA (reference sequence). CDR3 size: 15 residues. The CDR3 DNA, read in part, is TGCAGTGCTGACCGGCCAGGGGGCTTGGGAGAGACC. Translating gives CSADRPGGLGET. The entire CDR3 sequence reads CSADRPGGLGETQYF.

This clone has ten or more counts. The sequenced fragment ends 3 residues before the CDR3 boundary, so the rest is inferred from the germline J gene. The V gene is TRBV5-1, the J gene TRBJ2-6, with no clear D. Per germline, CDR1 SGHRS and CDR2 YFSETQ. V dropped 3 bases and J dropped 4 bases, with 8 bases sitting between them. CDR3 length: 14 residues. Partial CDR3 DNA: TGCGCCAGCAGCTGGGCCGCGGGGGCCAACGTC. This encodes CASSWAAGANV. The CDR3, in full, reads CASSWAAGANVLTF.

Notes on this clone: The read finishes 3 residues shy of the CDR3 end, and the germline J gene is used to complete it. The chain has TRBV19 and TRBJ2-7; TRBD2 matches at 8 bases. J was trimmed by 3 bases and V by 11 bases; bases with no gene match: 12. CDR3 length equals 14 residues. Germline CDR1 and CDR2: LNHDA and SQIVND (reference sequence). The CDR3 DNA, read in part, is TGTGCCTGGAGTGTACTCGCGGGAGGCTACGAG. This gives the protein CAWSVLAGGYE. The CDR3 in its entirety is CAWSVLAGGYEQYF.

In this sample, this clone turned up a few times. The observed sequence ends 3 residues before the CDR3 terminus, with the missing tail filled in from the germline J gene. This chain joins TRBV11-3 and TRBJ2-3, with 7 bases lining up with TRBD2. V lost 5 bases to trimming and J lost 2 bases; unmatched junction nucleotides: 7. There are 15 residues in the CDR3. Germline lookup yields CDR1 SGHNT and CDR2 YENEEA. CDR3 amino acids: CASSHLAETTDTQYF. The CDR3 bases that were read are TGTGCCAGCAGCCATCTAGCGGAGACCACAGATACG.

This clone was counted between two and nine times. The read ends 3 residues before the CDR3 terminus; that terminus is restored from the germline J gene. This rearrangement joins TRBV19 to TRBJ2-7; perhaps TRBD2 as D (6 bases). CDR1 and CDR2 (germline): LNHDA, SQIVND (reference sequence). CDR3 length: 13 residues. Trimming removed 10 bases at V and 3 bases at J, with 16 bases between. CDR3 in amino acids: CATRGTSFYEQYF. The covered CDR3 bases are TGTGCCACCCGGGGGACTTCGTTCTACGAG.

As to this clone: A read error likely explains this, since a far larger clone differs by one base. The missing CDR3 end, 3 residues past where the read stops, is filled in from the germline J gene. This chain connects TRBV5-1 to TRBJ2-7; TRBD1 is a possible D gene (5 bases). Germline values: CDR1 SGHRS, CDR2 YFSETQ. Trimming removed 0 bases from V and 3 bases from J, with 10 bases in between. CDR3 size: 14 residues. Incomplete CDR3 DNA: TGCGCCAGCAGCTTGGGGTTCAGGGACTACGAG. Translating it yields CASSLGFRDYE. The full CDR3 is CASSLGFRDYEQYF.

With respect to this clone: Coverage ceases 3 residues before the CDR3 finishes, and the germline J gene fills in the end. This chain links TRBV7-6 with TRBJ2-7, with TRBD1 identical over 8 bases. CDR1 and CDR2 (germline): SGHVS, FNYEAQ. This CDR3 contains 14 residues. With V trimmed by 1 base and J by 2 bases, 1 base remained unmatched. The CDR3 sequence: CASSLGTGPYEQYF. The covered CDR3 bases are TGTGCCAGCAGCTTAGGGACAGGGCCCTACGAG.

This clone has ten or more counts. The sequenced fragment ends 3 residues before the CDR3 boundary, so the rest is inferred from the germline J gene. The chain joins TRBV5-6 to TRBJ1-2; D remains ambiguous. V dropped 0 bases and J dropped 3 bases, with 9 bases sitting between them. Per the germline V gene, CDR1 is SGHDT and CDR2 is YYEEEE. The CDR3 has 14 amino acids. CDR3: CASSLVSRDYGYTF. Incomplete CDR3 DNA: TGTGCCAGCAGCTTGGTGTCACGCGACTATGGC.

This clone was counted many times. The read terminates 3 residues ahead of where the CDR3 ends, so the germline J gene completes it. The J gene is TRBJ2-6, the V gene TRBV5-1; 11 bases are a match to TRBD1. V was pared by 4 bases and J by 1 base, with 4 bases of the junction left unmatched. CDR1 and CDR2 from the germline V gene are SGHRS and YFSETQ. There are 17 residues in the CDR3. The sequenced CDR3 bases are TGCGCCAGCAGCCCGGGACAGGGGGTGTCTGGGGCCAACGTC. Protein product: CASSPGQGVSGANV. The whole CDR3 is CASSPGQGVSGANVLTF.

This clone is classed as medium-sized (0.01 to 0.1%). From the germline J gene comes the end of the CDR3, since the read stops 3 residues before it. The chain employs TRBV29-1 and TRBJ2-6; possible D gene TRBD1, 6 bases. V was clipped by 5 bases and J by 0 bases, with 14 bases between them. The germline gives CDR1 SQVTM, CDR2 ANQGSEA. The CDR3 length is 16 residues. The CDR3 DNA, read in part, is TGCAGCGTTTCCCGGGACATAGACTCTGGGGCCAACGTC. Translation: CSVSRDIDSGANV. The CDR3 in full is CSVSRDIDSGANVLTF.

Note on this clone: The read terminates 3 residues ahead of where the CDR3 ends, so the germline J gene completes it. The rearrangement joins TRBV11-2 to TRBJ1-2; no reliable D call. The length of the CDR3 is 14 residues. Germline assignment: CDR1 SGHAT and CDR2 FQNNGV. The V end lost 1 base, the J end lost 7 bases, and 13 bases lay between the germline ends. CDR3 loop: CASSLAYDKSGYTF. The CDR3 DNA, read in part, is TGTGCCAGCAGCTTAGCCTATGACAAATCTGGC. Combining the CDR3 with reference TRBV11-2 and TRBJ1-2 gives the whole variable domain EAGVAQSPRYKIIEKRQSVAFWCNPISGHATLYWYQQILGQGPKLLIQFQNNGVVDDSQLPKDRFSAERLKGVDSTLKIQPAKLEDSAVYLCASSLAYDKSGYTFGSGTRLTVV.

This clone showed up many times. The sequence runs out 3 residues before the end of the CDR3; the remainder is reconstructed from the germline J gene. The chain links TRBV10-3 to TRBJ1-2, with D perhaps TRBD1 (5 bases). V shed 9 bases and J shed 4 bases, with 15 bases lying between them. CDR1 is ENHRY, CDR2 SYGVKD, per germline. The CDR3 loop spans 13 amino acids. The CDR3 bases that were read are TGTGCCATGCGGACAACCGAGGGCTATGGC. It yields the protein CAMRTTEGYG. The full CDR3 reads CAMRTTEGYGYTF.